This T cell receptor beta chain is drawn from a study of shared clonotypes between healthy human individuals. CDR1 SGDLS and CDR2 YYNGEE come from the germline V gene. V lost 2 bases to trimming and J lost 7 bases; unmatched junction nucleotides: 13. This CDR3 has 18 residues. Here immunoSEQ multiplex PCR was the method, and the copy in TCRdb shows in-frame clones only, minus some. The table records 2 million to 2.5 million clones, under 95% of them present only once. The specimen was naive CD4+ T cells from PBMCs. As for subset: CD45RA+ positively selected. The chain uses TRBV9 and TRBJ2-2; 11 nucleotides agree with TRBD2. This sequence was found in a young man in good health. Some clones in this sample may be carry-over from other donors' samples. The CDR3 loop reads CASSVGGSGLAVGGELFF. The CDR3 DNA sequence: TGTGCCAGCAGCGTGGGAGGTTCGGGACTAGCGGTGGGCGGGGAGCTGTTTTTT. The variable domain in full, with the rest retrieved from reference TRBV9 and TRBJ2-2, is DSGVTQTPKHLITATGQRVTLRCSPRSGDLSVYWYQQSLDQGLQFLIQYYNGEERAKGNILERFSAQQFPDLHSELNLSSLELGDSALYFCASSVGGSGLAVGGELFFGEGSRLTVL.